This T cell receptor beta chain comes out of a study of identical twins. TCRdb re-called the 5' RACE reads through MiXCR, storing one row per CDR3 protein. The sample contains around 670,000 distinct CDR3 sequences, roughly 6% of which appear only once. The CDR3 sequence is 15 residues long. Trimming cost V 7 bases and J 0 bases, with 13 bases left between them. Germline V gene data show CDR1 as MNHEY and CDR2 as SVGEGT. In its sample, this clonotype was seen many times. Antigen unknown. General study results and limits: The authors drew conclusions from cross-sectional statistical analysis rather than following the same donors. Analyses based on zero insertions could be partly confounded by invariant MAIT and iNKT cells. In cord blood, abundant beta clonotypes had fewer insertions; memory showed no trend. Twin pairs had excess sharing that was weaker in beta out-of-frame sequences.

The sequenced sample consisted of naive T cells sorted from blood. This clonotype was sampled from a man aged 18 to 30 in good health. The genes are TRBV6-2 or TRBV6-3 and TRBJ2-1; TRBD2 might be the D (6 bases). The DNA of the CDR3 is TGTGCCAGCATCGGCGGGGCCCACTCCTACAATGAGCAGTTCTTC. Amino acids: CASIGGAHSYNEQFF.